Presented here are 26 T cell receptor beta chains from one specimen sequenced in a study of spatial heterogeneity in lung cancer (dated by TCRdb to between 2018 and 2021). The time point label corresponds to: sample taken at primary tumor resection. The protocol used for the library was 5' RACE. Sequencing was performed on a NextSeq 500. Using fastp trimming at Q25 and MiXCR clonotype assembly, TCRdb reanalyzed the public sequencing data and kept in-frame beta chains. Records with the same CDR3 protein are collapsed into one entry carrying the most frequent genes and DNA. This sample is represented by about 44,000 distinct CDR3 sequences; 12% to 15% of them were singletons. The ten top clones hold about 57% of the sample. Sequenced here: PBMCs, sampled at surgery. These receptors all come from a male donor with early-stage non-small cell lung cancer.

This clonotype was picked up a small number of times. The rearrangement joins TRBV25-1 to TRBJ2-2, with TRBD1 matching 9 bases. Germline V gene lookup returns CDR1 MGHDK and CDR2 SYGVNS. The trim removed 0 bases at V and 6 bases at J, leaving 2 bases unmatched. The CDR3 length is 15 residues. CDR3: CASSEYWDRAGELFF. As DNA, the CDR3 is TGTGCCAGCAGTGAATATTGGGACAGGGCCGGGGAGCTGTTTTTT.

The rearrangement joins TRBV7-8 to TRBJ2-1; D is uncertain. The ends were cut back, 1 base at V and 0 bases at J, with 7 bases in the middle. CDR1 is SGHVS and CDR2 is FQNEAQ in the germline V gene. The CDR3 runs 15 residues. CDR3: CASSLDLNSYNEQFF. The CDR3 DNA follows: TGTGCCAGCAGCTTAGACCTTAACTCCTACAATGAGCAGTTCTTC.

This clonotype has a handful of counts. CDR3 bases: TGTGCCAGCAATGACAGGGGTCGGAGTTACAATGAGCAGTTCTTC. Protein: CASNDRGRSYNEQFF. V is TRBV25-1 and J is TRBJ2-1, with TRBD1 matching 8 bases. Germline V gene sequence: CDR1 MGHDK, CDR2 SYGVNS. CDR3 size: 15 residues. The ends lost 7 bases at V and 4 bases at J; junction bases unmatched: 9.

The V gene is TRBV7-2, the J gene TRBJ1-1, with a tentative D call TRBD1 (5 bases). The CDR3 totals 14 residues. V was clipped by 3 bases and J by 1 base, with 9 bases between them. The germline CDR1 and CDR2 sequences are SGHTA and FQGNSA. CDR3 residues: CASSFAGPNTEAFF. CDR3 nucleotides: TGTGCCAGCAGCTTCGCAGGGCCGAACACTGAAGCTTTCTTT.

Here the CDR3 reads CATSDADRGTGANVLTF. CDR3 coding DNA: TGTGCCACCAGTGATGCGGACAGGGGAACCGGGGCCAACGTCCTGACTTTC. This chain links TRBV24-1 with TRBJ2-6, with 9 bases matching TRBD1. Germline V CDR1 and CDR2: KGHDR, SFDVKD. This CDR3 comprises 17 residues. Trimming cost V 3 bases and J 4 bases; bases outside gene matches: 6.

Ten or more counts support this clonotype. V usage is TRBV7-9 and J usage is TRBJ1-2; TRBD1 might be the D (5 bases). CDR1 is SEHNR and CDR2 is FQNEAQ in the germline V gene (reference sequence). The V end was cut by 1 base, the J end by 3 bases, with 9 bases between. There are 14 residues in the CDR3. The CDR3, as DNA: TGTGCCAGCAGCTTAGGAGGGGTCGACTATGGCTACACCTTC. This sequence encodes CASSLGGVDYGYTF. The full variable domain, in which reference TRBV7-9 and TRBJ1-2 provide the parts outside the CDR3, is DTGVSQNPRHKITKRGQNVTFRCDPISEHNRLYWYRQTLGQGPEFLTYFQNEAQLEKSRLLSDRFSAERPKGSFSTLEIQRTEQGDSAMYLCASSLGGVDYGYTFGSGTRLTVV.

This clonotype appeared a few times. The genes are TRBV15 and TRBJ2-3; D unresolved. The CDR3 loop spans 14 amino acids. Trimming pared 1 base from V and 7 bases from J, leaving 12 bases between. CDR1 LNHNV and CDR2 YYDKDF come from the germline V gene (reference sequence). The CDR3 DNA reads TGTGCCACCAGCAGAGGTTCAAGACAAAATACGCAGTATTTT. It yields the protein CATSRGSRQNTQYF.

This clonotype was counted many times. V gene TRBV27 combines with J gene TRBJ2-6, with 7 bases identical to TRBD1. Unmatched junction bases numbered 5, after V lost 6 bases and J lost 3 bases. In germline, CDR1 is MNHEY, CDR2 SMNVEV (reference sequence). This CDR3 has 15 residues. CDR3 DNA sequence: TGTGCCAGCAGCAGAAGGGGGCTTGGGGCCAACGTCCTGACTTTC. Amino acids: CASSRRGLGANVLTF.

This clonotype was seen a few times. This rearrangement joins TRBV28 to TRBJ2-3, with a tentative D call TRBD2 (6 bases). The CDR3 length is 14 residues. Germline CDR1 is MDHEN and CDR2 is SYDVKM. Trimming removed 6 bases from V and 4 bases from J, with 14 bases in between. The CDR3 loop reads CASRNGGSADTQYF. CDR3 DNA sequence: TGTGCCAGCAGAAACGGGGGTTCGGCAGATACGCAGTATTTT.

This clonotype appeared a few times. The chain employs TRBV29-1 and TRBJ2-1; D might be TRBD2 (6 bases). Trimming removed 5 bases from V and 3 bases from J, with 11 bases in between. This CDR3 is 13 amino acids long. Germline CDR1 and CDR2: SQVTM and ANQGSEA. The CDR3, as DNA: TGCAGCGTTCGAGTTAGCGGCTACAATGAGCAGTTCTTC. Protein product: CSVRVSGYNEQFF.

V and J are TRBV5-1 and TRBJ2-3; 7 positions match TRBD1. Germline CDR1 SGHRS, CDR2 YFSETQ. CDR3 length: 14 residues. The trim removed 4 bases at V and 2 bases at J, leaving 4 bases unmatched. CDR3 nucleotides: TGCGCCAGCAGCAAAACAGGGGTCACAGATACGCAGTATTTT. Its protein is CASSKTGVTDTQYF.

The chain couples TRBV7-2 to TRBJ2-3; maybe TRBD2 (5 bases). The CDR3 is made up of 19 amino acids. The V and J ends lost 2 bases and 2 bases respectively, with 23 bases between them. Germline values: CDR1 SGHTA, CDR2 FQGNSA. CDR3 in amino acids: CASSLPRGERDLITDTQYF. The CDR3 DNA sequence: TGTGCCAGCAGCTTACCCCGTGGTGAACGGGATCTTATCACAGATACGCAGTATTTT.

This clonotype was seen many times. This rearrangement joins TRBV27 to TRBJ2-2; 9 bases agree with TRBD1. Germline trimming cut 2 bases from V and 6 bases from J; bases unmatched to any gene: 4. The CDR3 spans 15 residues. The germline gives CDR1 MNHEY, CDR2 SMNVEV (reference sequence). The CDR3 DNA follows: TGTGCCAGCAGTTTAACTACAGGGGGCCCCGGGGAGCTGTTTTTT. Its protein is CASSLTTGGPGELFF.

The rearrangement uses TRBV5-1 and TRBJ2-1; tentative D call: TRBD1 (5 bases). V dropped 4 bases and J dropped 9 bases, with 8 bases sitting between them. This CDR3 has 11 residues. The germline V gene has CDR1 SGHRS and CDR2 YFSETQ. The CDR3 here is CASSPDSEQFF. Written as DNA, the CDR3 is TGCGCCAGCAGCCCTGACAGTGAGCAGTTCTTC.

This sequence joins TRBV2 and TRBJ2-7; 9 bases map to TRBD1. This CDR3 has 14 amino acids. The germline V gene encodes CDR1 SNHLY and CDR2 FYNNEI. The ends lost 8 bases at V and 2 bases at J; junction bases unmatched: 7. The CDR3 DNA reads TGTGCCAGCCTAGCCACAGGGGGCCCCTACGAGCAGTACTTC. Residues: CASLATGGPYEQYF.

This clonotype came up many times. This chain connects TRBV29-1 to TRBJ2-5; D not certain. The V end lost 3 bases, the J end lost 4 bases, and 6 bases lay between the germline ends. In germline, CDR1 is SQVTM, CDR2 ANQGSEA. This CDR3 region has 11 residues. The DNA of the CDR3 is TGCAGCGTTGACATCGGAGAGACCCAGTACTTC. Protein product: CSVDIGETQYF.

The CDR3 is CASSQGGYNSPLHF. CDR3 coding DNA: TGCGCCAGCAGCCAAGGGGGGTATAATTCACCCCTCCACTTT. V is TRBV4-1 and J is TRBJ1-6, with D possibly matching TRBD1 (5 bases). The CDR3 totals 14 residues. Looked up from germline, CDR1 is MGHRA and CDR2 is YSYEKL. Trimming left V 1 base short and J 4 bases short, with 5 bases between.

The genes are TRBV24-1 and TRBJ2-7, with 7 bases fitting TRBD1. The CDR3 spans 14 residues. V shed 6 bases, J shed 3 bases, and the junction held 7 bases outside the gene matches. Germline loops: CDR1 KGHDR, CDR2 SFDVKD. This CDR3 is CATSRDRRGYEQYF. The CDR3 coding sequence is TGTGCCACCAGTCGGGACAGAAGAGGCTACGAGCAGTACTTC.

This clonotype was seen only a few times. This sequence joins TRBV7-8 and TRBJ1-4; unclear D gene. Trimming shortened V by 6 bases and J by 5 bases, and 22 bases separated the two germline ends. The CDR3 sequence is 17 residues long. CDR1 is SGHVS and CDR2 is FQNEAQ in the germline V gene. CDR3 in amino acids: CASSLQNRVLGNEKLFF. The DNA of the CDR3 is TGTGCCAGCAGTTTGCAAAACCGGGTTCTTGGGAATGAAAAACTGTTTTTT.

V and J are TRBV27 and TRBJ1-1, with unresolved D. Germline loops: CDR1 MNHEY, CDR2 SMNVEV (reference sequence). V was trimmed by 3 bases and J by 3 bases, leaving 8 bases between them. This CDR3 is built from 13 residues. CDR3 nucleotide sequence: TGTGCCAGCAGTTTTGGGTTGGACACTGAAGCTTTCTTT. The encoded protein is CASSFGLDTEAFF.

This clonotype has a count of ten or more. This chain links TRBV7-2 with TRBJ1-2; D not resolved. V was trimmed by 1 base and J by 2 bases, leaving 11 bases between them. Germline CDR1 SGHTA, CDR2 FQGNSA. The CDR3 totals 15 residues. The CDR3 nucleotides read TGTGCCAGCAGCTTAGGAGTTGGTCAAAACTATGGCTACACCTTC. Amino acids: CASSLGVGQNYGYTF.

This clonotype was observed a handful of times. The rearrangement joins TRBV6-2 or TRBV6-3 to TRBJ2-3; D gene ambiguous. With 1 base removed from V and 3 bases from J, the gap between germline ends came to 2 bases. Germline CDR1 reads MNHEY; CDR2 reads SVGEGT. This CDR3 is 12 amino acids long. The CDR3: CASSYYTDTQYF. The DNA for the CDR3 is TGTGCCAGCAGTTACTATACAGATACGCAGTATTTT.

V gene TRBV9 combines with J gene TRBJ2-5, with unresolved D. The CDR3 has 17 amino acids. The V end lost 0 bases, the J end lost 0 bases, and 15 bases lay between the germline ends. Germline V gives CDR1 SGDLS, CDR2 YYNGEE. The CDR3 nucleotides read TGTGCCAGCAGCGTAGGGCTTGGCAGATCGTACCAAGAGACCCAGTACTTC. Translation gives CASSVGLGRSYQETQYF.

Written as DNA, the CDR3 is TGTGCCAGCAGCTTCCCGGGGGCCCAAGAGACCCAGTACTTC. As protein: CASSFPGAQETQYF. The V and J genes are TRBV5-4 and TRBJ2-5; D possibly matches TRBD1 or TRBD2 (6 bases each). Germline V gene sequence: CDR1 SGHNT, CDR2 YYREEE (reference sequence). This CDR3 spans 14 amino acids. The ends were cut back, 2 bases at V and 1 base at J, with 9 bases in the middle.

The CDR3 DNA is TGCGCCAGCAGCTCGCCGACGGTCAACACCGGGGAGCTGTTTTTT. It yields the protein CASSSPTVNTGELFF. The chain joins TRBV5-1 to TRBJ2-2; no definite D call. The CDR3 covers 15 residues. Trimming left V 3 bases short and J 2 bases short, with 11 bases between. The V gene's germline CDR1 is SGHRS and CDR2 YFSETQ. The full variable domain, its missing parts supplied by reference TRBV5-1 and TRBJ2-2, is KAGVTQTPRYLIKTRGQQVTLSCSPISGHRSVSWYQQTPGQGLQFLFEYFSETQRNKGNFPGRFSGRQFSNSRSEMNVSTLELGDSALYLCASSSPTVNTGELFFGEGSRLTVL.

The CDR3 reads CASSLVGNYEQYF. CDR3 coding DNA: TGCGCCAGCAGCTTGGTTGGTAACTACGAGCAGTACTTC. J is TRBJ2-7 and V is TRBV5-1; D is unclear. The germline V gene encodes CDR1 SGHRS and CDR2 YFSETQ. Deletions cut 0 bases from V and 3 bases from J, with 7 bases between. This CDR3 has 13 residues.